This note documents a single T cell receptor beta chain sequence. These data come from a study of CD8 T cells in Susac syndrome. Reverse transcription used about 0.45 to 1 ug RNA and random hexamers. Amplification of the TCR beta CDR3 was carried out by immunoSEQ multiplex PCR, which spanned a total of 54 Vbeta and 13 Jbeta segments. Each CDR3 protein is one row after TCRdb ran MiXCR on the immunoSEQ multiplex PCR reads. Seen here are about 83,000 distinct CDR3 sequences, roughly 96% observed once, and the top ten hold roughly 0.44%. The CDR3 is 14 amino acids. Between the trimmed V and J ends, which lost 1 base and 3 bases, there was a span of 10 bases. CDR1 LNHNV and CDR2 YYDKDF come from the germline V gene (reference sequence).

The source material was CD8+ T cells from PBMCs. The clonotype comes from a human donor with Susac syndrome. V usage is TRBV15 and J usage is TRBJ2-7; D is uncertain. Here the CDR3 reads CATSRGTGRYEQYF. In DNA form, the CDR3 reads TGTGCCACCAGCAGAGGAACCGGACGCTACGAGCAGTACTTC.